Included here is one T cell receptor beta chain sequence, with context. There is no known antigen for this receptor. The record has no base qualities; no much larger clone is one base away. The sequencer listed for this sample is Illumina NovaSeq 6000. TCRalpha and TCRbeta cDNA libraries were built by 5'RACE with constant-segment primers, adding sample barcodes and unique molecular identifiers. RNA was extracted from every sample with Trizol reagent. The libraries were amplified in two PCR steps, and the second step added a second sample barcode and Illumina TruSeq adapters. Libraries were sequenced on an Illumina NovaSeq with 2 x 150 bp paired-end reads. Processing in the source paper ran as follows. With migec v1.2.7, reads were demultiplexed and then collapsed into UMI-guided consensus sequences. Using mixcr v2.1.11, UMI consensuses were aligned to TRA and TRB V and J templates and then assembled into clonotypes. Clonotypes were classified as expanded or contracted when called significant by both edgeR and NoisET, with noise models trained on biological replicates. edgeR calls used a false discovery rate-adjusted p below 0.01 and a log2 fold-change threshold of 1. As an exploratory analysis of dynamics, max-normalized trajectories of the 1000 most abundant clonotypes were examined by PCA with hierarchical clustering. Separately sequenced CD4+ and CD8+ repertoires were used to assign the CD4 or CD8 phenotype of responding clones. TCRdb reran the public reads through fastp at Q25 and MiXCR, keeping productive beta chains. Rows matching on CDR3 protein sequence are summarized as one entry with the most common DNA and genes. TCRdb, not the authors, supplied the V and J calls. In all, the sample holds hundreds of thousands of distinct CDR3 sequences, and around 27% of those were seen once. The ten largest account for roughly 14% of the sample.

The data originate from a study of T-cell memory formation after mild COVID-19 (dated by TCRdb to about 2021). The study in broad terms: Most TCR sequence clusters were specific to one of the two donors. In a couple of donors, T-cell clones that expanded and contracted after mild COVID-19 were tracked by sequencing TCRalpha and TCRbeta repertoires over time. The cohort was made up of two young adult volunteers, one female and one male, who were previously healthy. General findings and caveats noted by the study authors: From day 15 to 85, contracting clones showed balanced CD4/CD8 phenotypes, whereas a second wave of clones that expanded from day 15 to 37 leaned towards CD4+. The study included only a couple of mild cases, and larger cohorts that include severe cases with pre-infection samples were judged to be necessary. Contracting CD4+ clones were located mainly in the CM and EM memory subsets, whereas CD8+ clones were found to be enriched in EMRA. The second-wave clones that peaked on day 37 were not confirmed to be SARS-CoV-2 specific. Some responding clones were detected in pre-infection memory, which suggested that pre-existing cross-reactive memory T cells had joined the SARS-CoV-2 response.

Trimming accounts for 8 bases at V and 1 base at J, while the number of junction bases matched to no gene is 0. CDR1 is given as MNHEY and CDR2 as SMNVEV, both from the germline V gene (reference sequence). Spanning cysteine to phenylalanine, the CDR3 consists of 12 amino acids. Just CDR3 DNA is preserved here, 36 bases in frame from base 1. PBMCs were isolated by Ficoll-Paque density gradient centrifugation. This clonotype was obtained from an adult woman who had mild COVID-19 (a few samples of this study predate the infection). The sample titles of this study are shuffled in the database, so cell type and time point are left out; the donor was told from shared clones. The sequenced sample consisted of PBMCs or a T cell subset sorted from them (not recorded which). The chain couples TRBV27 to TRBJ2-7; TRBD1 matches 9 bases in the middle. The CDR3 region: CASGQGSYEQYF. The sequenced DNA: TGTGCCAGCGGACAGGGGTCCTACGAGCAGTACTTC.